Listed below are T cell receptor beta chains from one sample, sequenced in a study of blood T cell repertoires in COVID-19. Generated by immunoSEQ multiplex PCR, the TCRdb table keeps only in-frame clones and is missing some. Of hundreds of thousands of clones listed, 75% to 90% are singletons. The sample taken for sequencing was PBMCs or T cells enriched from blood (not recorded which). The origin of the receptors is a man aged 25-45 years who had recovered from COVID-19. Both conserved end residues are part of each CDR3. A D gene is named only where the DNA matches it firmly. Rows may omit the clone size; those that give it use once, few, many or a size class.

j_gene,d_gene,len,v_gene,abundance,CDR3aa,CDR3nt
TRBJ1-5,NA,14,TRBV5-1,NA,CASSLEEGNQPQHF,TGCGCCAGCAGCTTGGAGGAGGGCAATCAGCCCCAGCATTTT
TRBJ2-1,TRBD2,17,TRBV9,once,CASSVGSGRATGNEQFF,TGTGCCAGCAGCGTAGGTAGCGGGAGGGCAACGGGAAATGAGCAGTTCTTC
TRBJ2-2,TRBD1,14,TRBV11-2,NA,CASSLTGGTGELFF,TGTGCCAGCAGCCTAACAGGGGGCACCGGGGAGCTGTTTTTT
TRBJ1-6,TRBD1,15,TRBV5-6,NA,CASSFDRGANSPLHF,TGTGCCAGCAGCTTTGACAGGGGCGCAAATTCACCCCTCCACTTT
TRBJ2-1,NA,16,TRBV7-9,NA,CASKSSWRDRYNEQFF,TGTGCCAGCAAATCGTCGTGGAGAGATAGGTACAATGAGCAGTTCTTC
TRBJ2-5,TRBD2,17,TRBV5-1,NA,CASSLAGSSGRQETQYF,TGCGCCAGCAGCTTGGCCGGGTCTAGCGGGAGGCAAGAGACCCAGTACTTC
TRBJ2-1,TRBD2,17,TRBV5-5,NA,CASSLTGSAGDYNEQFF,TGTGCCAGCAGCCTTACAGGGTCAGCGGGAGACTACAATGAGCAGTTCTTC
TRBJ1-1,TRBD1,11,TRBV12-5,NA,CASGDRGKAFF,TGTGCTAGTGGAGACAGGGGGAAAGCTTTCTTT
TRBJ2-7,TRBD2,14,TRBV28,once,CASTRLGGSYEQYF,TGTGCCAGCACTCGGCTGGGGGGGTCCTACGAGCAGTACTTC
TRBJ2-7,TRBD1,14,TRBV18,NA,CASSSGQSSYEQYF,TGTGCCAGCTCATCGGGACAGAGCTCCTACGAGCAGTACTTC
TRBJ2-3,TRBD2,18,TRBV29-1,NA,CSYRGTSGIKLVTDTQYF,TGCAGCTACCGGGGGACTAGCGGGATTAAGCTTGTCACAGATACGCAGTATTTT
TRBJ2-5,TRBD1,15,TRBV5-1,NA,CASSLVGTGKETQYF,TGCGCCAGCAGCTTGGTTGGGACAGGGAAAGAGACCCAGTACTTC
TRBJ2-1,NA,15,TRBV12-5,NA,CASGLGRRPYNEQFF,TGTGCTAGTGGTTTGGGCAGGCGCCCCTACAATGAGCAGTTCTTC
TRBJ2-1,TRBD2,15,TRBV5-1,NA,CASSSGTSGHNEQFF,TGCGCCAGCAGCTCCGGGACTAGCGGCCACAATGAGCAGTTCTTC
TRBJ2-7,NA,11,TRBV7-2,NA,CASSSFYEQYF,TGTGCCAGCAGCTCCTTCTACGAGCAGTACTTC
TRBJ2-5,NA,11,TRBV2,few,CASGEEETQYF,TGTGCCAGTGGGGAGGAAGAGACCCAGTACTTC
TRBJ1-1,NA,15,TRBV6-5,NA,CASSYSRGGSLEAFF,TGTGCCAGCAGTTACTCCCGGGGTGGGTCCTTGGAAGCTTTCTTT
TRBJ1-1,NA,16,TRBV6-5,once,CASSYSEAIPNTEAFF,TGTGCCAGCAGTTACTCAGAGGCAATACCAAACACTGAAGCTTTCTTT
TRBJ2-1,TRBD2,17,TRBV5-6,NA,CASSLEGGSGSLNEQFF,TGTGCCAGCAGCTTGGAAGGCGGTAGCGGGAGCTTGAATGAGCAGTTCTTC
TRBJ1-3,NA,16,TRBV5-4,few,CASSHAGVNSGNTIYF,TGTGCCAGCAGCCACGCCGGGGTCAACTCTGGAAACACCATATATTTT
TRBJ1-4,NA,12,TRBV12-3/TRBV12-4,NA,CATSSGGEKLFF,TGTGCCACCTCGTCGGGGGGTGAAAAACTGTTTTTT
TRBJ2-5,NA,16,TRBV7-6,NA,CASSPSYSEVQETQYF,TGTGCCAGCAGCCCGTCATATAGTGAGGTACAAGAGACCCAGTACTTC
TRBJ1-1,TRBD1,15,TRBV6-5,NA,CASRTSGGWDTEAFF,TGTGCCAGCAGGACCTCAGGGGGCTGGGACACTGAAGCTTTCTTT
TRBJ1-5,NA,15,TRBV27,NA,CASSLAGSKNQPQHF,TGTGCCAGCAGTTTGGCCGGGAGTAAGAATCAGCCCCAGCATTTT
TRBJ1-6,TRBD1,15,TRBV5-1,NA,CASSMGTGGGSPLHF,TGCGCCAGCAGCATGGGGACAGGGGGTGGCTCACCCCTCCACTTT
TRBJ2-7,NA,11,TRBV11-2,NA,CASRSGLEQYF,TGTGCCAGCAGGTCGGGTCTCGAGCAGTACTTC
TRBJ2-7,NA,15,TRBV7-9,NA,CASTPWRGPSYEQYF,TGTGCCAGCACCCCCTGGAGGGGGCCCTCCTACGAGCAGTACTTC
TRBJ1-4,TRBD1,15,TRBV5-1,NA,CASSGGTGGSEKLFF,TGCGCCAGCAGCGGAGGGACAGGGGGTAGTGAAAAACTGTTTTTT
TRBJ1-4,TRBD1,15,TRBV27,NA,CASSSRGQGREKLFF,TGTGCCAGCAGCTCGCGTGGACAGGGACGTGAAAAACTGTTTTTT
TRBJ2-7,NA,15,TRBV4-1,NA,CASSPLPRDSYEQYF,TGCGCCAGCAGCCCGCTTCCGAGGGACTCCTACGAGCAGTACTTC
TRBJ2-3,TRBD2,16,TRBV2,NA,CASSEREGLSTDTQYF,TGTGCCAGCAGTGAACGGGAGGGCCTAAGCACAGATACGCAGTATTTT
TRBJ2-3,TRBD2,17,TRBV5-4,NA,CASSLESSGRGTDTQYF,TGTGCCAGCAGCTTGGAAAGTAGCGGGAGGGGCACAGATACGCAGTATTTT
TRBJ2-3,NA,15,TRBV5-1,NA,CASSLGSGIPDTQYF,TGCGCCAGCAGCTTGGGTTCAGGGATCCCAGATACGCAGTATTTT
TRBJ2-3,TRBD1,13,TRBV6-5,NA,CASSKQGTDTQYF,TGTGCCAGCAGTAAACAGGGGACAGATACGCAGTATTTT
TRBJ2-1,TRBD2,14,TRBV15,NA,CATSRAGGPDEQFF,TGTGCCACCAGCAGAGCGGGAGGGCCCGATGAGCAGTTCTTC
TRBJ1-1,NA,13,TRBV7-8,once,CASSLGVGGEAFF,TGTGCCAGCAGCTTAGGGGTTGGGGGGGAGGCTTTCTTT
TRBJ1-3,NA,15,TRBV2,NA,CASMWGRQAGNTIYF,TGTGCCAGCATGTGGGGGCGACAGGCTGGAAACACCATATATTTT
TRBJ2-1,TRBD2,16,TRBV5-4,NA,CASSSGGEVSYNEQFF,TGTGCCAGCAGTTCCGGGGGGGAGGTATCCTACAATGAGCAGTTCTTC
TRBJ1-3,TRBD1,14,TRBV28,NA,CASRQGASGNTIYF,TGTGCCAGCAGACAGGGGGCCTCTGGAAACACCATATATTTT
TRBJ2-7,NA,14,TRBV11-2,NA,CASSQGQGPYEQYF,TGTGCCAGCAGCCAGGGGCAGGGGCCCTACGAGCAGTACTTC
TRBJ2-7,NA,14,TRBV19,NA,CASSISEARGEQYF,TGTGCCAGTAGTATAAGTGAGGCCCGGGGGGAGCAGTACTTC
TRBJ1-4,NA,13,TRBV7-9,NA,CASSPQGGGKLFF,TGTGCCAGCAGCCCCCAGGGCGGGGGAAAACTGTTTTTT
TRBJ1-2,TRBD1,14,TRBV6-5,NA,CASTRSWQGVGYTF,TGTGCCAGCACCAGAAGCTGGCAGGGGGTAGGCTACACCTTC
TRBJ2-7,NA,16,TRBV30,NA,CAWSETYGSHLYEQYF,TGTGCCTGGAGTGAAACCTACGGGTCCCACCTCTACGAGCAGTACTTC
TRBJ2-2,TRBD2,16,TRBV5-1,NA,CASSPTSASNTGELFF,TGCGCCAGCAGCCCAACTAGCGCCTCGAACACCGGGGAGCTGTTTTTT
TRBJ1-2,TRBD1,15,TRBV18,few,CASSRTGTGGDGYTF,TGTGCCAGCTCACGCACCGGGACAGGGGGCGATGGCTACACCTTC
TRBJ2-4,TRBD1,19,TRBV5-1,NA,CASSPGDRGNSLAKNIQYF,TGCGCCAGCAGCCCGGGGGACAGGGGGAACTCGCTAGCCAAAAACATTCAGTACTTC
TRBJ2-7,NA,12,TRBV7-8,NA,CASSPTGYEQYF,TGTGCCAGCAGCCCGACAGGCTACGAGCAGTACTTC
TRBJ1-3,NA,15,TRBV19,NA,CASSNLQGRGNTIYF,TGTGCCAGTAGTAACCTACAGGGAAGAGGAAACACCATATATTTT
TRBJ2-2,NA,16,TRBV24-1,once,CATSDLFPTNTGELFF,TGTGCCACCAGTGATTTATTTCCCACGAACACCGGGGAGCTGTTTTTT
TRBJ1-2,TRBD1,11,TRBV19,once,CITGGNYGYTF,TGTATCACAGGGGGAAACTATGGCTACACCTTC
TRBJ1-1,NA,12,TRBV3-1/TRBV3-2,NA,CASSRGNTEAFF,TGTGCCAGCAGCCGAGGGAACACTGAAGCTTTCTTT
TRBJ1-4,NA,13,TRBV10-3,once,CAISAEENEKLFF,TGTGCCATCAGTGCGGAGGAGAATGAAAAACTGTTTTTT
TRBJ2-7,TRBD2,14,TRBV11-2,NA,CASSFAGVKGEQYF,TGTGCCAGCAGCTTTGCGGGAGTAAAGGGCGAGCAGTACTTC
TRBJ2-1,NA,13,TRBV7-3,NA,CASSRGDHNEQFF,TGTGCCAGCAGCCGCGGGGATCACAATGAGCAGTTCTTC